Here is one T cell receptor (beta chain) with its context. Its antigen remains unidentified. Possible read error: a much larger clone is one base away. TCRdb reprocessed the 5' RACE reads with MiXCR, giving one entry per CDR3 protein. The sample carries about 40,000 distinct CDR3 sequences, approximately 19% recorded once. General study results and limits: The larger cohort examined one V-J beta rearrangement, not whole repertoires.

The CDR3 contains 12 residues. V is TRBV12-3 or TRBV12-4 and J is TRBJ2-1; D assignment may be TRBD1 or TRBD2 (5 bases each). The TCR was taken from a female donor with breast cancer. Sample: naive CD4+ T cells sorted from a lymph node. As to subset: naive CD4+ T cells, CD4+CD45RA+CD25-. CDR3 amino acids: CASSSDVREQLF. The CDR3 DNA sequence: TGTGCCAGCAGTAGCGATGTCAGGGAGCAGCTCTTC.